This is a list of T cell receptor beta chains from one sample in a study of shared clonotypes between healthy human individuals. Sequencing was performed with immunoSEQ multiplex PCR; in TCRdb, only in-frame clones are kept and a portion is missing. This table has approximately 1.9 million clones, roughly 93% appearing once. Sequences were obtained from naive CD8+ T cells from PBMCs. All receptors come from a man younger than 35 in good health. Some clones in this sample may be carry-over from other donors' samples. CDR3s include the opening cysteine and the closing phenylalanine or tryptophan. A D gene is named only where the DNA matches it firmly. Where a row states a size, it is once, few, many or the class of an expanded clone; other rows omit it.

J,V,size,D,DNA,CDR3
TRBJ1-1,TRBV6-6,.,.,TGTGCCAGCAGTTACGATGGCGGATACACTGAAGCTTTCTTT,CASSYDGGYTEAFF
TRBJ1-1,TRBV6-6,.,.,TGTGTTTCGACGGAGGGAATGAACACTGAAGCTTTCTTT,CVSTEGMNTEAFF
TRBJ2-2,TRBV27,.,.,TGTGCCAGCAGTTCCTACACCGGGGAGCTGTTTTTT,CASSSYTGELFF
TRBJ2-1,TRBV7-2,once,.,TGTGCCAGCAGCTTAGTAGGAAGGCTAGGGGGTGCCTACAATGAGCAGTTCTTC,CASSLVGRLGGAYNEQFF
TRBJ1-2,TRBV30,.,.,TGTGCCTGGAGTGGACCGGGACCGGATGGCTACACCTTC,CAWSGPGPDGYTF
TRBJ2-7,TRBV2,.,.,TGTGCCAGCAGTGAAGCGGGGTCAGTGTACGAGCAGTACTTC,CASSEAGSVYEQYF
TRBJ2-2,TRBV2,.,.,TGTGCCAGCAGTCCCCCCGGGGAGCTGTTTTTT,CASSPPGELFF
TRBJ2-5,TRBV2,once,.,TGTGCCAGCAGAGACCATCCGGGACTTTACCAAGAGACCCAGTACTTC,CASRDHPGLYQETQYF
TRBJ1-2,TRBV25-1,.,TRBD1,TGTGCCAGCAGTGGCCCGACGACAGGGGGACCGGAAGGCTACACCTTC,CASSGPTTGGPEGYTF
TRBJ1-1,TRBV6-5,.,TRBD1,TGTGCCAGCAGTTACCTGGGACAGTTGAACACTGAAGCTTTCTTT,CASSYLGQLNTEAFF
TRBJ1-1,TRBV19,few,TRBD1,TGTGCCAGCCAAGGACAGGGCGGGAACACTGAAGCTTTCTTT,CASQGQGGNTEAFF
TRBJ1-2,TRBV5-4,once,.,TGTGCCAGCAGCTCCCTTGTAGGGCCTAACTATGGCTACACCTTC,CASSSLVGPNYGYTF
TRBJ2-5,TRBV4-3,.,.,TGCGCCAGCAGCCAGACATCGAGGAGGCGGGAGACCCAGTACTTC,CASSQTSRRRETQYF
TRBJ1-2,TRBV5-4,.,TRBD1,TGTGCCAGCAGCTCCCTGGACAGGGAAGGCTACACCTTC,CASSSLDREGYTF
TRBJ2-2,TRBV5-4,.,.,TGTGCCAGCAGCTTGCGGACTTCGAACACCGGGGAGCTGTTTTTT,CASSLRTSNTGELFF
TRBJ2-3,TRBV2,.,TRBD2,TGTGCCAGCAGTGGTGAGGTAGCGGGAGTAAGAGAGTGGACAGATACGCAGTATTTT,CASSGEVAGVREWTDTQYF